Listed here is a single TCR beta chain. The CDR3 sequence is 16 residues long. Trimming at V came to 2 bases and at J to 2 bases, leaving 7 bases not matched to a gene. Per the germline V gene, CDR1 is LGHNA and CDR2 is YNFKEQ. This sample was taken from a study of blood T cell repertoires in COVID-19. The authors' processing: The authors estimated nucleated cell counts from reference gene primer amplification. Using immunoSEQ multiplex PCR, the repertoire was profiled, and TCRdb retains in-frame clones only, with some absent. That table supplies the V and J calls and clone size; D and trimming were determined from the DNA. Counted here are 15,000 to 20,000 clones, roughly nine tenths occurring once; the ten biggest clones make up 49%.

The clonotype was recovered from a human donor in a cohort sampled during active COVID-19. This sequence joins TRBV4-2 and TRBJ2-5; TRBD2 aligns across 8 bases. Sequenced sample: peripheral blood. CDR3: CASSQREAGVQETQYF. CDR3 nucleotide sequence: TGTGCCAGCAGCCAACGGGAAGCGGGGGTTCAAGAGACCCAGTACTTC.